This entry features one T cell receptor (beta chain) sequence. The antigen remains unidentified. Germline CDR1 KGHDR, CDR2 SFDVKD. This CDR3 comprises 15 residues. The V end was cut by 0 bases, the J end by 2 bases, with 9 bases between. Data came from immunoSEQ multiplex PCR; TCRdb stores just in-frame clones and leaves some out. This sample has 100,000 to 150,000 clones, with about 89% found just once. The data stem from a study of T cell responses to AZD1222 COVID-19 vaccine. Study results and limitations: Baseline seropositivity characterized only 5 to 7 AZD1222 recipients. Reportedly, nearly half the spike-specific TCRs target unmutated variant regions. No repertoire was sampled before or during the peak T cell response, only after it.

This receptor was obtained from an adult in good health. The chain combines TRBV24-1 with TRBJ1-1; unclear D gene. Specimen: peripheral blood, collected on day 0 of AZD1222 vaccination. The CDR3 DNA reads TGTGCCACCAGTGATTTGCGGGCCATCAACACTGAAGCTTTCTTT. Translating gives CATSDLRAINTEAFF.